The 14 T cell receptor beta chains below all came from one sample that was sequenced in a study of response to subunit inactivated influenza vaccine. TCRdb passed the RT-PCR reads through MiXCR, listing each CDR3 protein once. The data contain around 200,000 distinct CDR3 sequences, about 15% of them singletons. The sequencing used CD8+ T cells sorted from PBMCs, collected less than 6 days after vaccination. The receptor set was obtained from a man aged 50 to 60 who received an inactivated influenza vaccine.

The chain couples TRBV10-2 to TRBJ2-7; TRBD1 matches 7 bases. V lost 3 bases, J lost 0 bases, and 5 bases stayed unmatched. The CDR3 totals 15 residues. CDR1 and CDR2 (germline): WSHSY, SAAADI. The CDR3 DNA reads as TGCGCCAGCAGTGATGGGACAGCAAACTCCTACGAGCAGTACTTC. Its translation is CASSDGTANSYEQYF.

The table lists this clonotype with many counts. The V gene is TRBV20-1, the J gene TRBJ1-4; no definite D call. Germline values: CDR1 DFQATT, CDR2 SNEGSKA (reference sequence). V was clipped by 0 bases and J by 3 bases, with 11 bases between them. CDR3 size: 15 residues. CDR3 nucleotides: TGCAGTGCTAGAGATCTGAGAAGGGCTAATGAAAAACTGTTTTTT. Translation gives CSARDLRRANEKLFF.

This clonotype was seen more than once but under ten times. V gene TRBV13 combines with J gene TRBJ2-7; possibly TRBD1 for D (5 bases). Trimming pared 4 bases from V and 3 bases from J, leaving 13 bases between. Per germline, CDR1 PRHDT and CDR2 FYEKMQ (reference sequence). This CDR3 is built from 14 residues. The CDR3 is CASSSRRVGYEQYF. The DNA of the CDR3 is TGTGCCAGCAGCTCCCGCAGGGTTGGCTACGAGCAGTACTTC.

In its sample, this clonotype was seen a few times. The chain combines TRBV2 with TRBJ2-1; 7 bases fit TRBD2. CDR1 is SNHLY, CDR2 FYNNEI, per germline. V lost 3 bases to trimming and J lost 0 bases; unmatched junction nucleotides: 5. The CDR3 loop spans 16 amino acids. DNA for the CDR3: TGTGCCAGCAGTGATCCGCTAGCGGACTCCTACAATGAGCAGTTCTTC. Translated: CASSDPLADSYNEQFF.

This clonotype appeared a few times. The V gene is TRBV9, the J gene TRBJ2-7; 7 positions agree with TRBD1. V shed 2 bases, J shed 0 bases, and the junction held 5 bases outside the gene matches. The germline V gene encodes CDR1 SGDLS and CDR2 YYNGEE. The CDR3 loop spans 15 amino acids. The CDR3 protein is CASSVTGVSSYEQYF. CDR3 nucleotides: TGTGCCAGCAGCGTTACAGGGGTGAGCTCCTACGAGCAGTACTTC.

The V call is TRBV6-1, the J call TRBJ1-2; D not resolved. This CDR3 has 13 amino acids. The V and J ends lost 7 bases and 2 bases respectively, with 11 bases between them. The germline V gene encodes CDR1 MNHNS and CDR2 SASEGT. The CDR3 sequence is CASKKGLNYGYTF. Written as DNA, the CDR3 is TGTGCCAGCAAGAAGGGTTTGAACTATGGCTACACCTTC.

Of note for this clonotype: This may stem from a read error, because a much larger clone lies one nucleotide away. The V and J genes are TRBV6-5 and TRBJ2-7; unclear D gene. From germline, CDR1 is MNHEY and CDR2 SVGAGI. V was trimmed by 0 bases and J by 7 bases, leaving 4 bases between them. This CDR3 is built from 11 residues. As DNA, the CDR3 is TGTGCCAGCAGTTACTCCCAGGAGCAGTACTTC. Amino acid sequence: CASSYSQEQYF.

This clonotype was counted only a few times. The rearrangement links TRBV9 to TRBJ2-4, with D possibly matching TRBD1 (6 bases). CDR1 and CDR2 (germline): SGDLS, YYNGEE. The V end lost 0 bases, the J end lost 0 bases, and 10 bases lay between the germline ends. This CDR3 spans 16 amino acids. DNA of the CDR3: TGTGCCAGCAGCGTAGGGGACACACTAGCCAAAAACATTCAGTACTTC. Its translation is CASSVGDTLAKNIQYF.

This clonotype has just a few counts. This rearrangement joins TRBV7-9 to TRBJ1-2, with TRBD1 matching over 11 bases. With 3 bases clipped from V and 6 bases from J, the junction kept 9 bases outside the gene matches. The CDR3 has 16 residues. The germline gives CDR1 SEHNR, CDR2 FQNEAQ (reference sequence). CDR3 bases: TGTGCCAGCAGCTTCGGACAGGGGGCAGTGGGAGATGGCTACACCTTC. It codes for CASSFGQGAVGDGYTF. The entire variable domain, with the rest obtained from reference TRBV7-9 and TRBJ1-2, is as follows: DTGVSQNPRHKITKRGQNVTFRCDPISEHNRLYWYRQTLGQGPEFLTYFQNEAQLEKSRLLSDRFSAERPKGSFSTLEIQRTEQGDSAMYLCASSFGQGAVGDGYTFGSGTRLTVV.

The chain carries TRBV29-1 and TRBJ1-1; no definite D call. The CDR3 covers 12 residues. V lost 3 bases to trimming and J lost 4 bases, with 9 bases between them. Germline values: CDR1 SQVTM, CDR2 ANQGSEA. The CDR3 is CSVDSGPTEAFF. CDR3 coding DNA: TGCAGCGTTGATTCGGGTCCCACTGAAGCTTTCTTT.

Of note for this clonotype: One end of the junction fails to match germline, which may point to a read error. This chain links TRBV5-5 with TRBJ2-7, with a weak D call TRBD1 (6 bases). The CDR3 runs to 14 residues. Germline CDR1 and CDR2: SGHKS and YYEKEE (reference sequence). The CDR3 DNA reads TGTGCCCGCAGCTTTTCGACAGGCTCCTACGAGCAGTACTTC. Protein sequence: CARSFSTGSYEQYF.

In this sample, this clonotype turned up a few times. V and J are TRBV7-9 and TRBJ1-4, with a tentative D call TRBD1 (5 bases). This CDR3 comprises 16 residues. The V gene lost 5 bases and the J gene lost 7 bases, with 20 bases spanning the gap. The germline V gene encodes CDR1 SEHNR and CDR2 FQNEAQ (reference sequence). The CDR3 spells CASSPRMQGLAEKLFF. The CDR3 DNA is TGTGCCAGCAGCCCCCGAATGCAGGGCTTAGCTGAAAAACTGTTTTTT.

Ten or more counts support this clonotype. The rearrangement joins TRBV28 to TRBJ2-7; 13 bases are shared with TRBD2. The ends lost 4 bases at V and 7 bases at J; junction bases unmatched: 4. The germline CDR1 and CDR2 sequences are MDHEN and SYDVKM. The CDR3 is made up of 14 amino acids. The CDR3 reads CASSYTSGGAEQYF. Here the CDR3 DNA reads TGTGCCAGCAGTTACACTAGCGGGGGGGCGGAGCAGTACTTC.

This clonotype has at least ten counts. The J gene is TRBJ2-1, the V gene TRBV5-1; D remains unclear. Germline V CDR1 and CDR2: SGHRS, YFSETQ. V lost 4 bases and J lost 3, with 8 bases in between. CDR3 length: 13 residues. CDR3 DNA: TGCGCCAGCAGCCCGACGAGCTACAATGAGCAGTTCTTC. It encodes CASSPTSYNEQFF.